Presented here are 25 T cell receptor beta chains from one specimen sequenced in a study of cytomegalovirus exposure and HLA in healthy donors. Profiling relied on immunoSEQ multiplex PCR, and the TCRdb table lists in-frame clones only, not all of them. The repertoire has over 150,000 clones, roughly nine tenths of them found once; the top ten carry approximately 2.9%. The sequenced sample was PBMCs. The receptors come from a woman between 18 and 29 years old in good health and CMV-seropositive.

This rearrangement joins TRBV29-1 to TRBJ1-1, with D maybe TRBD1 (5 bases). CDR3 length: 14 residues. V was clipped by 3 bases and J by 0 bases, with 11 bases between them. Germline CDR1 is SQVTM and CDR2 is ANQGSEA. In DNA, the CDR3 is TGCAGCGTTGACCCAGGGCCCATGAACACTGAAGCTTTCTTT. Residues: CSVDPGPMNTEAFF.

V and J are TRBV5-1 and TRBJ2-5; 10 bases fit TRBD2. CDR1 and CDR2 (germline): SGHRS, YFSETQ. The junction had 4 bases not matched to a gene; V was cut back by 0 bases and J by 2 bases. The CDR3 has 16 amino acids. The DNA for the CDR3 is TGCGCCAGCAGCTTGGGAGCGGGGGGGCGACAAGAGACCCAGTACTTC. Its protein product is CASSLGAGGRQETQYF.

This chain joins TRBV7-9 and TRBJ2-5, with D possibly being TRBD2 (5 bases). Germline V gene data show CDR1 as SEHNR and CDR2 as FQNEAQ (reference sequence). The CDR3 runs 13 residues. Trimming removed 11 bases at V and 5 bases at J, with 18 bases between. The CDR3 is CASLGMTGETQYF. CDR3 coding DNA: TGTGCCTCCCTGGGGATGACGGGGGAGACCCAGTACTTC.

The chain uses TRBV7-9 and TRBJ1-2; TRBD1 aligns across 10 bases. Per germline, CDR1 SEHNR and CDR2 FQNEAQ (reference sequence). V shed 1 base and J 5 bases; nucleotides not matched to a gene: 1. The CDR3 contains 14 residues. The chain's CDR3 is CASSLGTGGYGYTF. CDR3 DNA sequence: TGTGCCAGCAGCTTAGGGACAGGGGGTTATGGCTACACCTTC.

CDR3 loop: CASRGQTNTEAFF. The CDR3 bases are TGCGCCAGCAGAGGACAGACGAACACTGAAGCTTTCTTT. This chain links TRBV10-2 with TRBJ1-1, with a weak D call TRBD1 (6 bases). CDR1 and CDR2 from the germline V gene are WSHSY and SAAADI. The V and J ends lost 6 bases and 1 base respectively, with 9 bases between them. CDR3 length: 13 amino acids.

CDR3 sequence: CSATRGFGYTF. The CDR3 DNA sequence: TGCAGTGCTACTAGGGGTTTTGGCTACACCTTC. The chain combines TRBV20-1 with TRBJ1-2; a possible D gene is TRBD1 (5 bases). Trimming took off 4 bases at V and 7 bases at J, with 10 bases between the two ends. CDR1 DFQATT and CDR2 SNEGSKA come from the germline V gene (reference sequence). The CDR3 has 11 amino acids.

The J gene is TRBJ1-4, the V gene TRBV4-3; D call uncertain. The CDR3 totals 13 residues. V was trimmed by 0 bases and J by 7 bases, leaving 6 bases between them. Germline V CDR1 and CDR2: LGHNA, YSLEER. The CDR3 sequence: CASSQDRSEKLFF. CDR3 bases: TGCGCCAGCAGCCAAGACCGGAGTGAAAAACTGTTTTTT.

The genes are TRBV27 and TRBJ2-3, with 9 bases lining up with TRBD2. The CDR3 has 14 residues. J lost 6 bases, V lost 6 bases, and 7 bases had no gene match. Germline lookup yields CDR1 MNHEY and CDR2 SMNVEV (reference sequence). The CDR3 DNA reads as TGTGCCAGCAGAGGCGGGAGGGCCTGGGATACGCAGTATTTT. Its protein product is CASRGGRAWDTQYF.

In this sample, this clone turned up a few times. The rearrangement uses TRBV9 and TRBJ2-1; 7 positions match TRBD2. The CDR3 loop spans 15 amino acids. Germline CDR1 SGDLS, CDR2 YYNGEE. With 5 bases clipped from V and 9 bases from J, the junction kept 14 bases outside the gene matches. The CDR3 region is CASSDRTSRSGEQFF. The CDR3, as DNA: TGTGCCAGCAGTGATCGGACTAGTCGGAGCGGTGAGCAGTTCTTC.

DNA of the CDR3: TGTGCCAGTAGTATAGGACAGGCGGGCACTGAAGCTTTCTTT. This sequence encodes CASSIGQAGTEAFF. This sequence joins TRBV19 and TRBJ1-1; D is perhaps TRBD1 (6 bases). Germline V gene data show CDR1 as LNHDA and CDR2 as SQIVND (reference sequence). The V end lost 1 base, the J end lost 4 bases, and 10 bases lay between the germline ends. The CDR3 totals 14 residues.

The genes are TRBV6-6 and TRBJ1-5; 10 bases align to TRBD1. J lost 6 bases, V lost 7 bases, and 9 bases had no gene match. Germline V CDR1 and CDR2: MNHNY, SVGAGI (reference sequence). The CDR3 extends over 15 amino acids. The CDR3: CASTSGQGITQPQHF. The CDR3 coding sequence is TGTGCCAGCACCTCGGGACAGGGGATCACTCAGCCCCAGCATTTT.

The gene calls are TRBV7-9 and TRBJ2-1; perhaps TRBD1 as D (6 bases). There are 15 residues in the CDR3. V gave up 11 bases and J gave up 0 bases, with 17 bases separating them. Looked up from germline, CDR1 is SEHNR and CDR2 is FQNEAQ (reference sequence). The CDR3 nucleotides are TGTGCCTCGCAGGGGTGGGGCCACTCCTACAATGAGCAGTTCTTC. Protein product: CASQGWGHSYNEQFF.

The chain uses TRBV6-1 and TRBJ2-7; possible D gene TRBD2, 6 bases. Trimming removed 4 bases from V and 3 bases from J, with 19 bases in between. The CDR3 is 16 residues long. CDR1 and CDR2 (germline): MNHNS, SASEGT. The CDR3 reads CASSGASSVGGYEQYF. CDR3 in DNA: TGTGCCAGCAGTGGGGCATCGTCAGTCGGGGGCTACGAGCAGTACTTC.

The chain joins TRBV4-1 to TRBJ1-3; D ambiguous. Trimming shortened V by 0 bases and J by 2 bases, and 8 bases separated the two germline ends. CDR1 and CDR2 from the germline V gene are MGHRA and YSYEKL. The CDR3 runs to 15 residues. CDR3 nucleotide sequence: TGCGCCAGCAGCCAAGACGGGGTCACTGGAAACACCATATATTTT. This gives the protein CASSQDGVTGNTIYF.

V is TRBV6-1 and J is TRBJ2-1; 10 nucleotides align to TRBD2. V shed 3 bases and J 4 bases; nucleotides not matched to a gene: 6. In germline, CDR1 is MNHNS, CDR2 SASEGT. The CDR3 is 16 amino acids. CDR3: CASSDPGLARYNEQFF. CDR3 nucleotide sequence: TGTGCCAGCAGTGATCCGGGACTAGCGAGGTACAATGAGCAGTTCTTC.

The chain links TRBV5-1 to TRBJ2-2; 8 bases map to TRBD2. The germline gives CDR1 SGHRS, CDR2 YFSETQ. Trimming removed 0 bases from V and 5 bases from J; junction bases left unmatched: 3. The CDR3 sequence is 15 residues long. This CDR3 is CASSLGPSGTGELFF. The CDR3 bases are TGCGCCAGCAGCTTGGGGCCTAGCGGGACCGGGGAGCTGTTTTTT.

This chain uses TRBV7-9 with TRBJ2-1, with 9 nucleotides matching TRBD2. V was pared by 5 bases and J by 8 bases, with 10 bases of the junction left unmatched. CDR1 SEHNR and CDR2 FQNEAQ come from the germline V gene (reference sequence). The CDR3 is 15 amino acids. CDR3 nucleotide sequence: TGTGCCAGCAGCCCCGTCGTAGCGGGAGCCGATGAGCAGTTCTTC. Residues: CASSPVVAGADEQFF.

Only one count was recorded for this clone. The V gene is TRBV18, the J gene TRBJ2-7, with D possibly matching TRBD2 (6 bases). This CDR3 is 16 amino acids long. Trimming shortened V by 2 bases and J by 0 bases, and 14 bases separated the two germline ends. Germline V CDR1 and CDR2: KGHSH, LQKENI. The CDR3 reads CASSPLGGTSSYEQYF. The CDR3 nucleotides are TGTGCCAGCTCACCATTGGGGGGAACCAGCTCCTACGAGCAGTACTTC.

This chain joins TRBV28 and TRBJ2-1, with D perhaps matching TRBD1 (6 bases). Per germline, CDR1 MDHEN and CDR2 SYDVKM. The CDR3 is 15 amino acids. Trimming stripped 2 bases from V and 5 bases from J, with 13 bases between. In DNA form, the CDR3 reads TGTGCCAGCAGTTTACCTACAGGGCCCAACAATGAGCAGTTCTTC. Translated, it gives CASSLPTGPNNEQFF.

The chain recombines TRBV5-1 with TRBJ2-5, with D maybe TRBD2 (5 bases). The length of the CDR3 is 13 residues. From germline, CDR1 is SGHRS and CDR2 YFSETQ. Trimming took 6 bases from V and 0 from J, leaving 9 bases between them. The CDR3, as DNA: TGCGCCAGCAAAGGACTGAACCAAGAGACCCAGTACTTC. This encodes CASKGLNQETQYF.

Only one count was recorded for this clone. This chain links TRBV30 with TRBJ1-3, with D possibly matching TRBD1 (5 bases). The V end lost 1 base, the J end lost 0 bases, and 10 bases lay between the germline ends. Germline V gene lookup returns CDR1 GTSNPN and CDR2 SVGIG (reference sequence). The CDR3 runs 15 residues. CDR3 in DNA: TGTGCCTGGAGTGGGGGACTCGGCTCTGGAAACACCATATATTTT. Encoded protein: CAWSGGLGSGNTIYF.

The chain combines TRBV19 with TRBJ1-2; possibly TRBD1 for D (5 bases). Germline V gene data show CDR1 as LNHDA and CDR2 as SQIVND (reference sequence). There are 15 residues in the CDR3. V was shortened by 2 bases and J by 0 bases, with 10 bases between the two germline ends. The CDR3 DNA is TGTGCCAGTAGTATACCCGGGGGAACTAACTATGGCTACACCTTC. Protein sequence: CASSIPGGTNYGYTF. Full variable domain (remainder filled in from reference TRBV19 and TRBJ1-2): DGGITQSPKYLFRKEGQNVTLSCEQNLNHDAMYWYRQDPGQGLRLIYYSQIVNDFQKGDIAEGYSVSREKKESFPLTVTSAQKNPTAFYLCASSIPGGTNYGYTFGSGTRLTVV.

CDR3 protein: CASSLEGLAGLSSYNEQFF. CDR3 coding DNA: TGTGCCAGCAGCTTGGAAGGACTAGCGGGGTTGAGCTCCTACAATGAGCAGTTCTTC. V usage is TRBV5-4 and J usage is TRBJ2-1; 12 nucleotides match TRBD2. The germline V gene has CDR1 SGHNT and CDR2 YYREEE (reference sequence). The CDR3 spans 19 residues. Losses at the gene ends were 0 bases for V and 0 bases for J; bases not matched to a gene: 7.

This clone came up once. This chain uses TRBV5-1 with TRBJ2-3; 7 positions agree with TRBD2. This CDR3 is 17 amino acids long. CDR1 and CDR2 from the germline V gene are SGHRS and YFSETQ. Germline trimming cut 0 bases from V and 4 bases from J; bases unmatched to any gene: 11. The CDR3 protein is CASSLGASGLLADTQYF. DNA for the CDR3: TGCGCCAGCAGCTTGGGGGCTAGCGGCCTTTTGGCAGATACGCAGTATTTT.

The CDR3 DNA reads as TGTGCCAGCAGCTTAGAATATGGACAGGAGAACACTGAAGCTTTCTTT. Translated: CASSLEYGQENTEAFF. V and J are TRBV7-9 and TRBJ1-1, with 7 nucleotides matching TRBD1. The CDR3 is 16 amino acids. V lost 1 base, J lost 1 base, and 6 bases stayed unmatched. Per germline, CDR1 SEHNR and CDR2 FQNEAQ (reference sequence).